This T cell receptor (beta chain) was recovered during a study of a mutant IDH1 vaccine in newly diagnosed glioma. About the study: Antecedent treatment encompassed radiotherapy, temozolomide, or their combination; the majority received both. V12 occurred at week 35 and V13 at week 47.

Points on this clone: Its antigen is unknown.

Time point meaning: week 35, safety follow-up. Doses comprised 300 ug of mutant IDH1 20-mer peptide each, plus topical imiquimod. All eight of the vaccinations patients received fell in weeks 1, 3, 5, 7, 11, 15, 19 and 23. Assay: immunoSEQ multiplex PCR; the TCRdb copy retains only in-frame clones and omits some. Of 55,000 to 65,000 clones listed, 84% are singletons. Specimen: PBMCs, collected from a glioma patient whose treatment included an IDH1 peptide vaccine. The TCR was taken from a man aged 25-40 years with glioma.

The CDR3 DNA is TGCGCCAGCCGGGGGGACATCCGGGACAGCCCCAAGACCCAGTACTTC. Encoded protein: CASRGDIRDSPKTQYF. The chain combines TRBV4-1 with TRBJ2-5; perhaps D is TRBD1 or TRBD2 (7 bases each). Germline lookup yields CDR1 MGHRA and CDR2 YSYEKL. The CDR3 is 16 amino acids. The V and J ends lost 8 bases and 6 bases respectively, with 25 bases between them.